This TCR beta chain was observed in a study of T cells after yellow fever vaccination. General study findings and limits: It was a weaker secondary response, yet one that peaked faster, at day 5 versus 15.

Germline V CDR1 and CDR2: SGDLS, YYNGEE. There are 15 residues in the CDR3. V was clipped by 3 bases and J by 6 bases, with 18 bases between them. The authors made TCR cDNA by 5'RACE template switching, adding a universal primer site and UMIs. TCRdb analysed the 5' RACE reads with MiXCR anew, one entry per CDR3 protein. The data contain about 340,000 distinct CDR3 sequences, under 15% of them singletons. Regarding this clonotype: Its antigen is not known.

The source material was CD4+ T cells sorted from PBMCs, sampled 15 days after the yellow fever booster vaccination. The receptor was derived from a man between 18 and 35 years old who received the YFV17D yellow fever vaccine. This chain links TRBV9 with TRBJ1-1; possibly TRBD1 for D (5 bases). In nucleotides, the CDR3 is TGTGCCAGCAGCGGGGGGACCCAACAATTCTCTGAAGCTTTCTTT. As protein: CASSGGTQQFSEAFF.